The 23 T cell receptor beta chains below were found in one sample sequenced in a study of T-cell reconstitution after alpha-beta-depleted transplantation in children. TCRbeta library preparation incorporated unique molecular identifiers. TCRdb re-called the PCR reads through MiXCR, storing one row per CDR3 protein. The table lists 640,000 or so distinct CDR3 sequences, 15% to 20% of them singletons, with over 0.95% in the top ten. Source: PBMCs from the stem cell graft donor, taken from the stem cell graft. These TCRs come from a human donor who donated a stem cell graft to a child with acute myeloid leukemia.

This clonotype came up many times. The chain has TRBV29-1 and TRBJ1-2; D not resolved. The CDR3 length is 13 residues. Trimming cost V 4 bases and J 6 bases, with 15 bases left between them. Germline CDR1 is SQVTM and CDR2 is ANQGSEA. CDR3 amino acids: CSVAGFSSDGYTF. The CDR3 coding sequence is TGCAGCGTTGCGGGTTTCTCGTCCGATGGCTACACCTTC.

The chain employs TRBV20-1 and TRBJ2-5; D is unresolved. Germline V gene lookup returns CDR1 DFQATT and CDR2 SNEGSKA (reference sequence). The CDR3 runs 11 residues. Trimming removed 6 bases at V and 3 bases at J, with 8 bases between. This CDR3 is CSAMTEETQYF. In DNA, the CDR3 is TGCAGTGCGATGACGGAAGAGACCCAGTACTTC.

This clonotype has a count of ten or more. The genes are TRBV20-1 and TRBJ1-2; tentative D call: TRBD1 (6 bases). This CDR3 region has 14 residues. The V end was cut by 0 bases, the J end by 6 bases, with 14 bases between. Looked up from germline, CDR1 is DFQATT and CDR2 is SNEGSKA (reference sequence). In DNA, the CDR3 is TGCAGTGCTAGAGAAACGACAGGACTTCATGGCTACACCTTC. This encodes CSARETTGLHGYTF.

This clonotype occurred many times. The J gene is TRBJ2-6, the V gene TRBV29-1; D remains ambiguous. Germline V gene lookup returns CDR1 SQVTM and CDR2 ANQGSEA. V gave up 5 bases and J gave up 0 bases, with 5 bases separating them. The CDR3 spans 13 residues. This chain's CDR3 is CSVFGSGANVLTF. CDR3 sequence (DNA): TGCAGCGTTTTTGGCTCTGGGGCCAACGTCCTGACTTTC.

This clonotype turned up a few times. The chain uses TRBV9 and TRBJ2-3; D unresolved. V lost 3 bases and J 2 bases, leaving 10 bases between the germline ends. The CDR3 runs to 14 residues. In germline, CDR1 is SGDLS, CDR2 YYNGEE. The CDR3 loop reads CASSEARFTDTQYF. The DNA for the CDR3 is TGTGCCAGCAGCGAAGCCCGCTTCACAGATACGCAGTATTTT.

The genes are TRBV5-5 and TRBJ2-3; 13 bases line up with TRBD2. Germline V CDR1 and CDR2: SGHKS, YYEKEE (reference sequence). Germline trimming cut 4 bases from V and 3 bases from J; bases unmatched to any gene: 8. The CDR3 is made up of 17 amino acids. The CDR3 bases are TGTGCCAGCAGCAGCACTAGCGGGGGGGTGGGAACAGATACGCAGTATTTT. Protein: CASSSTSGGVGTDTQYF.

J is TRBJ1-6 and V is TRBV7-2; D perhaps matches TRBD1 (5 bases). The germline V and J ends were trimmed by 0 bases and 7 bases, with 13 bases remaining between them. CDR3 length equals 16 residues. CDR1 is SGHTA, CDR2 FQGNSA, per germline. The CDR3 here is CASSLAGGVRNSPLHF. The CDR3, as DNA: TGTGCCAGCAGCTTAGCTGGGGGGGTCAGGAATTCACCCCTCCACTTT.

The chain's CDR3 is CASSPRVGNVQFF. The CDR3 DNA sequence: TGTGCCAGCAGCCCGAGAGTCGGAAACGTGCAGTTCTTC. This rearrangement joins TRBV7-8 to TRBJ2-1; D remains unclear. The CDR3 loop spans 13 amino acids. Germline values: CDR1 SGHVS, CDR2 FQNEAQ. Trimming took 5 bases from V and 12 from J, leaving 17 bases between them.

This chain connects TRBV27 to TRBJ1-2, with D unclear. The ends were cut back, 6 bases at V and 4 bases at J, with 15 bases in the middle. Germline V gene data show CDR1 as MNHEY and CDR2 as SMNVEV (reference sequence). The CDR3 covers 14 residues. The CDR3 nucleotides read TGTGCCAGCAGCCCTCGGGCAGACACCTATGGCTACACCTTC. Protein: CASSPRADTYGYTF.

In its sample, this clonotype was seen many times. The chain couples TRBV4-3 to TRBJ2-2; TRBD1 matches at 8 bases. Germline loops: CDR1 LGHNA, CDR2 YSLEER. This CDR3 region has 16 residues. With 1 base clipped from V and 2 bases from J, the junction kept 3 bases outside the gene matches. The CDR3 loop is CASSQGTGTNTGELFF. DNA of the CDR3: TGCGCCAGCAGCCAAGGGACAGGGACTAACACCGGGGAGCTGTTTTTT.

This clonotype was seen ten or more times. The chain couples TRBV20-1 to TRBJ1-5; 7 positions match TRBD1. The length of the CDR3 is 14 residues. The J segment lost 5 bases and the V segment lost 6 bases, leaving 10 bases of the junction unmatched. Germline V gene lookup returns CDR1 DFQATT and CDR2 SNEGSKA (reference sequence). CDR3 nucleotides: TGCAGTGCATCTGACAGGGCGGGTTATCAGCCCCAGCATTTT. Protein: CSASDRAGYQPQHF.

The chain carries TRBV2 and TRBJ1-5, with no clear D. Germline assignment: CDR1 SNHLY and CDR2 FYNNEI. The germline V and J ends were trimmed by 7 bases and 7 bases, with 17 bases remaining between them. This CDR3 has 14 residues. The CDR3 reads CASKSASSRQPQHF. The CDR3 DNA sequence: TGTGCCAGCAAATCCGCGTCCTCCAGACAGCCCCAGCATTTT.

This clonotype occurred many times. V is TRBV7-2 and J is TRBJ1-1; D is perhaps TRBD1 (5 bases). The germline V gene encodes CDR1 SGHTA and CDR2 FQGNSA. With 1 base removed from V and 5 bases from J, the gap between germline ends came to 14 bases. This CDR3 region has 15 residues. The CDR3 loop is CASSLGDPRHTEAFF. The CDR3 coding sequence is TGTGCCAGCAGCTTAGGGGACCCACGGCATACTGAAGCTTTCTTT.

This clonotype was seen at least ten times. The chain combines TRBV10-3 with TRBJ2-3, with a tentative D call TRBD1 (6 bases). The CDR3 loop spans 15 amino acids. Germline CDR1 reads ENHRY; CDR2 reads SYGVKD. V was clipped by 3 bases and J by 3 bases, with 13 bases between them. DNA of the CDR3: TGTGCCATCAGTGACGGGCAGGGGACGACAGATACGCAGTATTTT. It translates to CAISDGQGTTDTQYF.

On this clonotype itself: A clone one base away is much larger, so this may be a read error. This rearrangement joins TRBV20-1 to TRBJ2-1; a possible D gene is TRBD2 (6 bases). This CDR3 region has 15 residues. Per the germline V gene, CDR1 is DFQATT and CDR2 is SNEGSKA (reference sequence). The CDR3 DNA is TGCAGTGCCAAACTACTAGCCGGGGCTCTCAATGAGCGGTTCTTC. Translated, it gives CSAKLLAGALNERFF.

The chain has TRBV19 and TRBJ2-6, with TRBD1 matching 9 bases. Germline CDR1 reads LNHDA; CDR2 reads SQIVND (reference sequence). The CDR3 is 15 residues long. J gave up 12 bases and V 5 bases, and 11 bases lay outside the gene matches. The CDR3 spells CASSPGGQGFGVLTF. The CDR3, as DNA: TGTGCCAGTAGTCCAGGGGGACAGGGCTTTGGCGTCCTGACTTTC.

There are many counts of this clonotype. The gene calls are TRBV6-5 and TRBJ1-1; D call uncertain. Germline-derived CDR1 and CDR2 are MNHEY and SVGAGI. The CDR3 has 15 residues. Trimming took off 2 bases at V and 6 bases at J, with 16 bases between the two ends. Here the CDR3 DNA reads TGTGCCAGCAGTTACCGGTCCGGGGATGGGGCTGAAGCTTTCTTT. As protein: CASSYRSGDGAEAFF.

The chain carries TRBV7-9 and TRBJ1-1; 8 positions agree with TRBD1. Germline trimming cut 5 bases from V and 7 bases from J; bases unmatched to any gene: 15. CDR1 is SEHNR, CDR2 FQNEAQ, per germline (reference sequence). This CDR3 spans 16 amino acids. The CDR3 reads CASSRIPGQAGNEAFF. DNA of the CDR3: TGTGCCAGCAGCCGGATCCCGGGACAGGCGGGGAATGAAGCTTTCTTT.

A remark on this clonotype: One base away lies a much larger clone, so this may be a sequencing read error. No conserved phenylalanine or tryptophan ends this CDR3, so it is likely a read error. This chain links TRBV20-1 with TRBJ2-3; 9 bases align to TRBD1. Germline CDR1 DFQATT, CDR2 SNEGSKA (reference sequence). Unmatched junction bases numbered 3, after V lost 1 base and J lost 1 base. CDR3 size: 15 residues. Here the CDR3 reads CSARVDRGGTDTQYL. Written as DNA, the CDR3 is TGCAGTGCTAGAGTGGACAGGGGCGGCACAGATACGCAGTATCTT.

This clonotype was seen a handful of times. The chain links TRBV7-9 to TRBJ2-5, with 8 bases matching TRBD2. Trimming removed 3 bases from V and 3 bases from J; junction bases left unmatched: 3. The CDR3 runs to 14 residues. CDR1 SEHNR and CDR2 FQNEAQ come from the germline V gene (reference sequence). The CDR3 DNA is TGTGCCAGCAGCTTCGGGGGGGCCAAAGAGACCCAGTACTTC. This gives the protein CASSFGGAKETQYF.

This clonotype was recorded a few times. This rearrangement joins TRBV6-1 to TRBJ2-1; D is perhaps TRBD2 (7 bases). The CDR3 is 14 amino acids. Per germline, CDR1 MNHNS and CDR2 SASEGT. V was cut by 6 bases and J by 7 bases, with 16 bases left in between. The CDR3 bases are TGTGCCAGCAGGCGAGGGGGGGGGCCTAATGAGCAGTTCTTC. Amino acids: CASRRGGGPNEQFF.

As to this clonotype: A much larger clone lies a single base off, so this may be a read error. This chain uses TRBV7-2 with TRBJ2-1; 10 nucleotides align to TRBD1. The CDR3 length is 15 residues. CDR1 is SGHTA and CDR2 is FQGNSA in the germline V gene. The junction had 3 bases not matched to a gene; V was cut back by 2 bases and J by 5 bases. CDR3 sequence (DNA): TGTGCCAGCAGCTTAATGGGACAGGGGAACAATGAGCAGTTCTTC. Protein product: CASSLMGQGNNEQFF.

The chain links TRBV10-1 to TRBJ2-3; TRBD1 agrees at 12 bases. V lost 6 bases to trimming and J lost 0 bases; unmatched junction nucleotides: 25. The CDR3 has 23 residues. Germline CDR1 WNHNN, CDR2 SYGVQD (reference sequence). The CDR3 region has the DNA TGCGCCAGCAGGGGACAGGGGGCATCGGGTAGCGAGCCTGCTTTCACTAGCACAGATACGCAGTATTTT. Protein product: CASRGQGASGSEPAFTSTDTQYF.